One and the same sample provided the 9 T cell receptor beta chains below, sequenced in a study of patients and donors after allogeneic stem cell transplantation. In TCRdb, the RT-PCR reads were re-called with MiXCR into one record per CDR3 protein. The sample holds tens of thousands of distinct CDR3 sequences; 26% are singletons and the top ten take roughly 29%. The sequencing sample was made of blood, either unsorted or a sorted T cell fraction (not recorded which). These receptors all stem from a human donor who was either an allogeneic HSCT recipient or a stem cell or donor lymphocyte infusion donor (not recorded which). It is not recorded whose cells these are; they may come from a transplant donor.

This clonotype has a handful of counts. The chain links TRBV5-1 to TRBJ2-1, with D unclear. Between the trimmed V and J ends, which lost 2 bases and 7 bases, there was a span of 7 bases. Looked up from germline, CDR1 is SGHRS and CDR2 is YFSETQ. The CDR3 is 12 residues long. CDR3 protein: CASSFGVNEQFF. The CDR3 region has the DNA TGCGCCAGCAGCTTTGGGGTGAATGAGCAGTTCTTC.

J is TRBJ1-2 and V is TRBV20-1; D is uncertain. The CDR3 consists of 12 residues. Germline V CDR1 and CDR2: DFQATT, SNEGSKA (reference sequence). The CDR3 coding sequence is TGCCAGTGTTCAGGACGGAACTATGGCTACACCTTC. Its translation: CQCSGRNYGYTF.

On this clonotype itself: Just one base apart from a much larger clone, this may be a read error. The chain uses TRBV7-6 and TRBJ2-1, with D uncertain. Germline assignment: CDR1 SGHVS and CDR2 FNYEAQ. The CDR3 has 18 residues. CDR3 DNA sequence: TGTGCCAGCAGCCGAGGCCGACTCGACTCAATCTCCTACAATGTGCAGTTCTTC. Translating it yields CASSRGRLDSISYNVQFF.

The chain is built from TRBV7-3 and TRBJ2-5; D gene unclear. Germline values: CDR1 SGHTA, CDR2 FQGTGA. CDR3 length equals 14 residues. The germline V and J ends were trimmed by 1 base and 4 bases, with 10 bases remaining between them. CDR3 sequence (DNA): TGTGCCAGCAGCTTAATGGGTATGGGAGAGACCCAGTACTTC. It translates to CASSLMGMGETQYF.

The chain has TRBV15 and TRBJ2-5; 7 bases align to TRBD1. Germline V gene sequence: CDR1 LNHNV, CDR2 YYDKDF (reference sequence). Trimming took 5 bases from V and 5 from J; bases not matched to a gene: 8. The CDR3 is 14 amino acids. CDR3 amino acids: CATSVDRAVETQYF. The CDR3 DNA follows: TGTGCCACCAGCGTTGACAGGGCAGTGGAGACCCAGTACTTC.

This clonotype was detected a few times. This chain uses TRBV24-1 with TRBJ2-2; D gene unclear. The V end was cut by 4 bases, the J end by 1 base, with 3 bases between. The germline V gene has CDR1 KGHDR and CDR2 SFDVKD. The CDR3 length is 13 residues. This chain's CDR3 is CATSDENTGELFF. DNA for the CDR3: TGTGCCACCAGTGACGAGAACACCGGGGAGCTGTTTTTT.

This clonotype has a handful of counts. The rearrangement joins TRBV7-6 to TRBJ2-7, with 7 bases aligning to TRBD2. V lost 5 bases and J lost 5; bases outside the gene matches: 12. The germline gives CDR1 SGHVS, CDR2 FNYEAQ. The CDR3 length is 15 residues. The CDR3 protein is CASSPFAGVKDEQYF. CDR3 DNA: TGTGCCAGCAGCCCCTTTGCGGGAGTAAAGGACGAGCAGTACTTC.

This rearrangement joins TRBV4-2 to TRBJ2-7; 7 bases match TRBD1. Trimming removed 2 bases from V and 4 bases from J; junction bases left unmatched: 5. Germline V gives CDR1 LGHNA, CDR2 YNFKEQ. The CDR3 loop spans 14 amino acids. CDR3 DNA sequence: TGTGCCAGCAGCCAACTGGGGACAGAGTACGAGCAGTACTTC. Translation gives CASSQLGTEYEQYF.

This clonotype was seen more than once but under ten times. This chain uses TRBV24-1 with TRBJ2-2, with TRBD1 matching over 8 bases. The ends lost 9 bases at V and 7 bases at J; junction bases unmatched: 9. Germline lookup yields CDR1 KGHDR and CDR2 SFDVKD. CDR3 size: 14 residues. This chain's CDR3 is CATLKDRDGGELFF. The CDR3 nucleotides are TGTGCCACCCTCAAGGACAGGGATGGCGGGGAGCTGTTTTTT.